A selection of T cell receptor beta chains follows, all from one sample in a study of blood T cell repertoires in COVID-19. Libraries were prepared by immunoSEQ multiplex PCR; TCRdb keeps only in-frame clonotypes and omits some of them. Of tens of thousands of clones in the sample, approximately 77% were seen once. Sequenced input: peripheral blood. These receptors originate from a human donor in a cohort sampled during active COVID-19. CDR3s leave out the opening cysteine and the closing phenylalanine or tryptophan.

v_gene	j_gene	CDR3aa
TRBV28	TRBJ2-7	ASSPGFSYEQY
TRBV5-1	TRBJ2-3	ASSLGGDTSTDTQY
TRBV30	TRBJ1-2	AWSVQGTGGGYT
TRBV5-1	TRBJ2-1	ASSLRGRGNEQF
TRBV5-4	TRBJ2-2	ASSSSVAWTGELF
TRBV23-1	TRBJ1-2	ARGQWGGYT
TRBV5-8	TRBJ1-4	ASTAGIGNEKLF
TRBV9	TRBJ2-7	ASSAGTGGDEQY
TRBV11-2	TRBJ1-1	ASSPGTGYTEAF
TRBV10-3	TRBJ2-5	AISGLAGSETQY
TRBV30	TRBJ1-4	AWSRGTNEKLF
TRBV7-9	TRBJ2-5	ASVSLAGGETQY
TRBV6-5	TRBJ1-1	ATQRAMNTEAF
TRBV28	TRBJ2-6	ASSSWEDGANVLT
TRBV7-3	TRBJ2-2	ASSPSGNTGELF
TRBV7-8	TRBJ2-2	ASSSTFPLFTSAGPGELF
TRBV27	TRBJ1-5	ASSLVGVGQPQH
TRBV5-1	TRBJ1-1	ASSLGGRSNTEAF
TRBV19	TRBJ2-5	ASRAGTYGTQY
TRBV3-1/TRBV3-2	TRBJ2-1	ASSQVIGGGGRNEQF
TRBV6-5	TRBJ1-6	ASKRGPSPLH
TRBV7-9	TRBJ2-4	ASSLFPRPPRTKNIQY
TRBV28	TRBJ2-5	ASTLVSGSRETQY
TRBV14	TRBJ2-5	ASSQAGETQY
TRBV2	TRBJ2-1	AINRDRLDNEQF
TRBV28	TRBJ1-5	ASSPPGGNQPQH
TRBV10-2	TRBJ2-7	ASRRGEGYEQY